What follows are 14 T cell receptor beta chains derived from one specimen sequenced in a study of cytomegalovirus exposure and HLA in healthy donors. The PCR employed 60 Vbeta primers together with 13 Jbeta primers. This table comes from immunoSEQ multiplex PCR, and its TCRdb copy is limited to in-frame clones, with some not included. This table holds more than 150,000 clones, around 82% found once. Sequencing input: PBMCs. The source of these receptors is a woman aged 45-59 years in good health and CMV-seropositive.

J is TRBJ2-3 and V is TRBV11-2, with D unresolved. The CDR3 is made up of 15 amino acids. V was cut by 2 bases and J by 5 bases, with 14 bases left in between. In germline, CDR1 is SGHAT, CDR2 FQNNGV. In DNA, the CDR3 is TGTGCCAGCAGCTTAAACCCATCAAGCCAAGATACGCAGTATTTT. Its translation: CASSLNPSSQDTQYF.

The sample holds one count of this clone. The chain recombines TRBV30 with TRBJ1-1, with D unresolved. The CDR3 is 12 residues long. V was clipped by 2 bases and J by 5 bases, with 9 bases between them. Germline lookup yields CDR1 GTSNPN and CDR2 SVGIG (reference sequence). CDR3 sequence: CAWSFGSTEAFF. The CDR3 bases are TGTGCCTGGAGTTTTGGTAGTACTGAAGCTTTCTTT.

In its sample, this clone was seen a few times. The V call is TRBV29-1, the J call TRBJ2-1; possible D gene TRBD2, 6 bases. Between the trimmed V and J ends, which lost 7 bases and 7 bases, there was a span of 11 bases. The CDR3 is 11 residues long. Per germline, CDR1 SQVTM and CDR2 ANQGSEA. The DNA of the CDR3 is TGCAGCGCAAATCGGGGGAATGAGCAGTTCTTC. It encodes CSANRGNEQFF.

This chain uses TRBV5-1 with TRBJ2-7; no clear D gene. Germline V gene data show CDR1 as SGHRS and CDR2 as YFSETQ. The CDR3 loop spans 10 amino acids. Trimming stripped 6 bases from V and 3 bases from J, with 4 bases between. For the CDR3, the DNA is TGCGCCAGCATAGACTACGAGCAGTACTTC. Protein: CASIDYEQYF.

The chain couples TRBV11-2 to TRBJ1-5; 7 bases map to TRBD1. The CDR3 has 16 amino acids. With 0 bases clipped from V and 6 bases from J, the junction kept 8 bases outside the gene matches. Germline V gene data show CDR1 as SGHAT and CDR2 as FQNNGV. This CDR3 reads CASSLDYRQGGQPQHF. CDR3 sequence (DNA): TGTGCCAGCAGCTTAGATTATCGTCAGGGGGGTCAGCCCCAGCATTTT.

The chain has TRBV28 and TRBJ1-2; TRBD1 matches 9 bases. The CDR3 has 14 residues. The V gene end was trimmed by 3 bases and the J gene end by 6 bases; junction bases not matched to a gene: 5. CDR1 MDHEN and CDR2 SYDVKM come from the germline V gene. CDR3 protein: CASSFRTGVNGYTF. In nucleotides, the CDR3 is TGTGCCAGCAGTTTCCGGACAGGGGTAAATGGCTACACCTTC.

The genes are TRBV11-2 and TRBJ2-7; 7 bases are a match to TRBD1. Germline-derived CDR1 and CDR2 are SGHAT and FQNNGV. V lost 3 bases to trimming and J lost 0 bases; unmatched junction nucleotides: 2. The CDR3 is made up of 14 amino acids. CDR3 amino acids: CASSFGTASYEQYF. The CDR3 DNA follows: TGTGCCAGCAGCTTTGGGACAGCCTCCTACGAGCAGTACTTC.

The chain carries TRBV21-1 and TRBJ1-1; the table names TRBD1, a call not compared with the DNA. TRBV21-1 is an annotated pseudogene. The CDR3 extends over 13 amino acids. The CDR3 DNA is TGTGCCGACGGCAAGGGGGTACACACTGAAGCTTTCTTT. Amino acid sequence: CADGKGVHTEAFF.

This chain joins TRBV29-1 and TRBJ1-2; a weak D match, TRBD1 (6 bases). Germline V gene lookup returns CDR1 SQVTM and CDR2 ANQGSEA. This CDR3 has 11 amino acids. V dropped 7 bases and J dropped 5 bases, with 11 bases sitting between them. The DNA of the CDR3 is TGCAGCGCTGGGACATCTTATGGCTACACCTTC. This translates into CSAGTSYGYTF.

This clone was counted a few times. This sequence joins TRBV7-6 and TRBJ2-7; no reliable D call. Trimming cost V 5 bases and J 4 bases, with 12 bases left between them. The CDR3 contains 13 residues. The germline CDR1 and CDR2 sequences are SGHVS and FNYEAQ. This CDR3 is CASSQSTGYEQYF. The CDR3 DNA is TGTGCCAGCAGCCAGTCTACGGGTTACGAGCAGTACTTC.

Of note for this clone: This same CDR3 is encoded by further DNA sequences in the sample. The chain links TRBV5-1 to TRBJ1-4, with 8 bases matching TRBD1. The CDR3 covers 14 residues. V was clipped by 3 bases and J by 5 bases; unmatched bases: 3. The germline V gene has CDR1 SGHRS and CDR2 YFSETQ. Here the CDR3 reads CASSSGQGNEKLFF. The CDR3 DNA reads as TGCGCCAGCAGCTCTGGACAGGGAAATGAAAAACTGTTTTTT.

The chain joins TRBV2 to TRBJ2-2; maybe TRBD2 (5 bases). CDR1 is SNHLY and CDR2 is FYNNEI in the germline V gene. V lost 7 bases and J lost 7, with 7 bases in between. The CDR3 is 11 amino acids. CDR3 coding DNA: TGTGCCAGCAAAGGGAGCGGGGAGCTGTTTTTT. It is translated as CASKGSGELFF.

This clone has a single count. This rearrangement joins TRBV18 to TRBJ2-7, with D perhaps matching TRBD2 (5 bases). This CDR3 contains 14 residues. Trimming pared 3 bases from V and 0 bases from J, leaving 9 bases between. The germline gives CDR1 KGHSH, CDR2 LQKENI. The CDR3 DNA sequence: TGTGCCAGCTCACCCGGAGGCAGCTCCTACGAGCAGTACTTC. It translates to CASSPGGSSYEQYF.

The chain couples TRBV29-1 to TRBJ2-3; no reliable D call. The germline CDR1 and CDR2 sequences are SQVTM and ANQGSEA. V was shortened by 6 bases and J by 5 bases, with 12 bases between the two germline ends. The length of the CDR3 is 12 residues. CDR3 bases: TGCAGCGTCCCCAGGCCAAGAGATACGCAGTATTTT. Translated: CSVPRPRDTQYF.